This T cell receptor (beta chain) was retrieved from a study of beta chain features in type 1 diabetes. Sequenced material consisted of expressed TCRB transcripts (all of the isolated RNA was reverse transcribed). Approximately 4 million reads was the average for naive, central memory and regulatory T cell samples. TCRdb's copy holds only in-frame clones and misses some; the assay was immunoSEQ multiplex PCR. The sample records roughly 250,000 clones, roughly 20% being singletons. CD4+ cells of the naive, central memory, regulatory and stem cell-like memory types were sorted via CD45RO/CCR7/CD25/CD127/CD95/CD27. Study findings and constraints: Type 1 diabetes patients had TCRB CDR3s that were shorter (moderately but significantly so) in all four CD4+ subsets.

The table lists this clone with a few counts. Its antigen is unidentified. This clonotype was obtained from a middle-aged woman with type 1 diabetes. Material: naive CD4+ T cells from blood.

The CDR3 DNA reads as TGCAGTGGGGATCCAGGGAATGGCTACACCTTC. It encodes CSGDPGNGYTF. The V and J genes are TRBV20-1 and TRBJ1-2, with D perhaps matching TRBD1 (5 bases). Trimming left V 7 bases short and J 6 bases short, with 12 bases between. This CDR3 region has 11 residues. CDR1 and CDR2 (germline): DFQATT, SNEGSKA (reference sequence).